The 24 T cell receptor beta chains in this list originate from one sample, sequenced in a study of CXCR3-negative and CXCR3-positive naive CD8 T cells (dated by TCRdb to the late 2010s). TCRdb lists the instrument as NextSeq 550. The Human TCR Profiling Kit (MiLaboratory) was used to make UMI-labeled 5' RACE TRB cDNA libraries. Based on TCRdb reprocessing of the reads, there is one entry per CDR3 protein sequence, and DNA is missing. This sample's table lists 20,000 to 30,000 distinct CDR3 sequences. The ten biggest clones cover roughly 3.9% of the sample. Sequences were obtained from naive CXCR3- CD8+ T cells from blood. Reading the label with the study, this specimen's cell subset or site is: CD45RO-CCR7+CD27+CD95- naive CD8+ T cells lacking CXCR3 (TNR3-). The source of these receptors is a human donor in good health. Some clones in this sample may be carry-over from other donors' samples.

V is TRBV5-6 and J is TRBJ2-7; TCRdb reports TRBD1, a call that lacks DNA to check it against. This CDR3 has 14 amino acids. CDR1 is SGHDT, CDR2 YYEEEE, per germline. The CDR3 spells CASSFRDMNYEQYF.

CDR3 loop: CSVEEASGGRVEETQYF. This chain joins TRBV29-1 and TRBJ2-5; TCRdb proposes TRBD2, but this gene call is untestable without DNA. This CDR3 comprises 17 residues. Germline CDR1 and CDR2: SQVTM and ANQGSEA.

V gene TRBV28 combines with J gene TRBJ2-7; with no DNA, the TCRdb D assignment of TRBD1 cannot be verified. Germline V gene lookup returns CDR1 MDHEN and CDR2 SYDVKM. This CDR3 is built from 17 residues. CDR3: CASSTRATGRSSYEQYF.

The chain is built from TRBV28 and TRBJ2-1; absent DNA, TCRdb's TRBD1 call cannot be checked. The CDR3 consists of 15 residues. CDR1 is MDHEN and CDR2 is SYDVKM in the germline V gene. This CDR3 is CASSWGDSSYNEQFF.

The CDR3 here is CASSHLGGESGVGTGELFF. This chain connects TRBV4-3 to TRBJ2-2; TCRdb's D call, TRBD1, is unchecked because there is no DNA. This CDR3 spans 19 amino acids. Looked up from germline, CDR1 is LGHNA and CDR2 is YSLEER.

The chain uses TRBV14 and TRBJ2-1; TCRdb calls TRBD1, which cannot be checked without DNA. CDR3 size: 13 residues. Germline CDR1 is SGHDN and CDR2 is FVKESK. The CDR3 loop is CASSQDEGGEQFF.

This chain links TRBV7-9 with TRBJ1-1; without DNA, the TCRdb call of TRBD1 cannot be checked. The CDR3 contains 13 residues. Germline V gives CDR1 SEHNR, CDR2 FQNEAQ (reference sequence). The chain's CDR3 is CASSPTGATEAFF.

The rearrangement links TRBV27 to TRBJ2-2; TCRdb picks TRBD1, but there is no DNA to check that call. Germline V gene sequence: CDR1 MNHEY, CDR2 SMNVEV (reference sequence). The CDR3 consists of 16 residues. CDR3 region: CASSLSPGLNTGELFF.

V gene TRBV9 combines with J gene TRBJ1-2. The CDR3 covers 15 residues. Germline V gene sequence: CDR1 SGDLS, CDR2 YYNGEE. The chain's CDR3 is CASSVIGGPNYGYTF.

The chain links TRBV7-2 to TRBJ2-3; TCRdb's D gene call, TRBD2, goes unchecked for lack of DNA. There are 19 residues in the CDR3. Germline CDR1 reads SGHTA; CDR2 reads FQGNSA. CDR3 protein: CASSLGVSGGYPSTDTQYF.

The chain combines TRBV29-1 with TRBJ2-7. Germline-derived CDR1 and CDR2 are SQVTM and ANQGSEA. The CDR3 has 14 amino acids. The CDR3 sequence: CSVMTPFSSYEQYF.

The gene calls are TRBV18 and TRBJ2-3; TCRdb names TRBD1, which stays unverified in the absence of DNA. In germline, CDR1 is KGHSH, CDR2 LQKENI. The CDR3 runs 16 residues. The CDR3 is CASSPPEGGPPDTQYF.

J is TRBJ2-1 and V is TRBV7-2; absent DNA, TCRdb's TRBD1 call cannot be checked. The germline V gene encodes CDR1 SGHTA and CDR2 FQGNSA. This CDR3 contains 16 residues. CDR3 sequence: CASSLEEGPGYNEQFF.

The chain links TRBV7-2 to TRBJ2-7; TCRdb calls TRBD1, which cannot be checked without DNA. From germline, CDR1 is SGHTA and CDR2 FQGNSA. The CDR3 length is 16 residues. Here the CDR3 reads CASSLAPTGLDYEQYF.

The rearrangement links TRBV7-9 to TRBJ2-1. Germline values: CDR1 SEHNR, CDR2 FQNEAQ (reference sequence). The CDR3 covers 13 residues. The CDR3 protein is CASSSTAYLEQFF.

CDR3 protein: CASSLSQAEHTGELFF. This chain connects TRBV5-5 to TRBJ2-2. Germline V gives CDR1 SGHKS, CDR2 YYEKEE (reference sequence). The CDR3 is 16 residues long.

The chain has TRBV27 and TRBJ1-4; with no DNA, the TCRdb D assignment of TRBD1 cannot be verified. Germline loops: CDR1 MNHEY, CDR2 SMNVEV (reference sequence). CDR3 size: 15 residues. The CDR3 reads CASSLSGQGFEKLFF.

The rearrangement joins TRBV20-1 to TRBJ2-1; TCRdb's D call of TRBD1 is untestable without DNA. The CDR3 sequence is 13 residues long. The germline CDR1 and CDR2 sequences are DFQATT and SNEGSKA (reference sequence). The CDR3 is CSTPGPAYNEQFF.

V is TRBV18 and J is TRBJ2-3; TCRdb's assignment of TRBD2 cannot be checked, as there is no DNA. Germline-derived CDR1 and CDR2 are KGHSH and LQKENI. This CDR3 spans 12 amino acids. This CDR3 reads CASPTEEGTQYF. The full variable domain, rest sourced from reference TRBV18 and TRBJ2-3, is NAGVMQNPRHLVRRRGQEARLRCSPMKGHSHVYWYRQLPEEGLKFMVYLQKENIIDESGMPKERFSAEFPKEGPSILRIQQVVRGDSAAYFCASPTEEGTQYFGPGTRLTVL.

The chain joins TRBV7-9 to TRBJ2-1. This CDR3 is 13 amino acids long. Germline CDR1 reads SEHNR; CDR2 reads FQNEAQ (reference sequence). The CDR3 spells CASSSMPWNEQFF.

The gene calls are TRBV5-6 and TRBJ2-5; TCRdb calls TRBD1, which cannot be checked without DNA. The CDR3 consists of 15 residues. Germline-derived CDR1 and CDR2 are SGHDT and YYEEEE. The CDR3 protein is CASSLPTGGEETQYF.

This chain joins TRBV29-1 and TRBJ2-7; checking the TCRdb D call of TRBD2 is not possible without DNA. The CDR3 runs 13 residues. Germline lookup yields CDR1 SQVTM and CDR2 ANQGSEA. The CDR3 sequence: CSVGLAGGYEQYF.

V gene TRBV14 combines with J gene TRBJ2-7; TCRdb gives TRBD1 as the D gene, but with no DNA this cannot be confirmed. CDR1 and CDR2 (germline): SGHDN, FVKESK. The CDR3 consists of 16 residues. CDR3 region: CASSKPPGTGRHEQYF.

The J gene is TRBJ2-1, the V gene TRBV12-3 or TRBV12-4; TCRdb designates TRBD2, a call that cannot be tested without DNA. The CDR3 extends over 12 amino acids. This chain's CDR3 is CALGLAWGEQFF.